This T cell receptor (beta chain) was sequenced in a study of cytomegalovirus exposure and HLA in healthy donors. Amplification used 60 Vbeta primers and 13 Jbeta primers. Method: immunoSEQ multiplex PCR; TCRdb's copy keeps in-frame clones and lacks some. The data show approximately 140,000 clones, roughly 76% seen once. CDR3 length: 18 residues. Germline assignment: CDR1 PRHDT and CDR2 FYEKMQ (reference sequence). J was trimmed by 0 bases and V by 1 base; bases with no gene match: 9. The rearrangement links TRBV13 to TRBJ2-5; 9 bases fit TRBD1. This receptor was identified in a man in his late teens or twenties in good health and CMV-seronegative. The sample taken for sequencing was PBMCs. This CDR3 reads CASSLVRRGQGYQETQYF. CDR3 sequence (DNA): TGTGCCAGCAGCTTAGTGCGTCGGGGACAGGGTTACCAAGAGACCCAGTACTTC.